The 12 T cell receptor beta chains below all came from one sample that was sequenced in a study of T cell repertoires in cytomegalovirus infection. TCRdb used MiXCR to reprocess the reads, holding one entry per CDR3 protein. The sample holds roughly 230,000 distinct CDR3 sequences, more than 15% seen once. Sequenced sample: CD8+ T cells from PBMCs. Every receptor here comes from a human donor in good health (CMV status not recorded). Some clones in this sample may be carry-over from other donors' samples.

The rearrangement links TRBV28 to TRBJ1-1, with TRBD1 matching 10 bases. CDR3 length: 15 amino acids. The J segment lost 3 bases and the V segment lost 2 bases, leaving 3 bases of the junction unmatched. Germline V gene lookup returns CDR1 MDHEN and CDR2 SYDVKM. CDR3 in amino acids: CASSLRTGGYTEAFF. The CDR3 DNA reads TGTGCCAGCAGTTTAAGGACAGGGGGGTACACTGAAGCTTTCTTT.

There are many counts of this clonotype. The V call is TRBV7-6, the J call TRBJ2-5; the D gene is possibly TRBD2 (5 bases). The V end lost 1 base, the J end lost 1 base, and 16 bases lay between the germline ends. CDR1 is SGHVS, CDR2 FNYEAQ, per germline. CDR3 length: 17 amino acids. DNA of the CDR3: TGTGCCAGCAGCTTAGTGATAGCGCAGGACCCCCAAGAGACCCAGTACTTC. Its translation is CASSLVIAQDPQETQYF.

J is TRBJ2-7 and V is TRBV5-1; 8 bases match TRBD1. With 4 bases clipped from V and 6 bases from J, the junction kept 6 bases outside the gene matches. The CDR3 totals 13 residues. Per the germline V gene, CDR1 is SGHRS and CDR2 is YFSETQ. In DNA, the CDR3 is TGCGCCAGCAGCCTCCTACAGGGGGTCGAGCAGTACTTC. Amino acids: CASSLLQGVEQYF.

The genes are TRBV6-2 or TRBV6-3 and TRBJ1-5; D call uncertain. V shed 1 base and J shed 6 bases, with 13 bases lying between them. The length of the CDR3 is 15 residues. The germline V gene encodes CDR1 MNHEY and CDR2 SVGEGT. Written as DNA, the CDR3 is TGTGCCAGCAGTTACTTACGTCCCGGAGGTCAGCCCCAGCATTTT. Protein product: CASSYLRPGGQPQHF.

This clonotype was counted many times. The chain combines TRBV7-9 with TRBJ2-5; no definite D call. Germline CDR1 reads SEHNR; CDR2 reads FQNEAQ (reference sequence). The V end lost 1 base, the J end lost 1 base, and 7 bases lay between the germline ends. The CDR3 runs to 14 residues. DNA of the CDR3: TGTGCCAGCAGCTTAGAGGGCAGCCAAGAGACCCAGTACTTC. Its protein is CASSLEGSQETQYF.

The V gene is TRBV28, the J gene TRBJ2-7; 8 bases line up with TRBD1. This CDR3 is built from 14 residues. J was trimmed by 5 bases and V by 8 bases; bases with no gene match: 11. Germline CDR1 is MDHEN and CDR2 is SYDVKM. This CDR3 reads CASANPGTGDEQYF. Here the CDR3 DNA reads TGTGCCAGCGCCAACCCCGGGACAGGCGACGAGCAGTACTTC.

This clonotype was seen at least ten times. The J gene is TRBJ2-3, the V gene TRBV7-2; 14 bases map to TRBD2. After removal of 5 bases from V and 0 bases from J, the junction contained 16 bases not matched to a gene. The CDR3 sequence is 21 residues long. CDR1 is SGHTA, CDR2 FQGNSA, per germline. Here the CDR3 reads CASSTARGLAGGDTSTDTQYF. The CDR3, as DNA: TGTGCCAGCAGCACAGCGAGAGGACTAGCGGGGGGAGATACTAGCACAGATACGCAGTATTTT.

The V gene is TRBV19, the J gene TRBJ2-1; D is undetermined. V was trimmed by 8 bases and J by 4 bases, leaving 6 bases between them. CDR3 length equals 11 residues. Germline loops: CDR1 LNHDA, CDR2 SQIVND (reference sequence). The CDR3 spells CASELYNEQFF. CDR3 nucleotide sequence: TGTGCCAGTGAGCTTTACAATGAGCAGTTCTTC.

This clonotype was picked up many times. The chain combines TRBV7-8 with TRBJ2-7; D gene uncertain. CDR3 size: 13 residues. Deletions cut 5 bases from V and 5 bases from J, with 13 bases between. CDR1 and CDR2 (germline): SGHVS, FQNEAQ. CDR3 DNA sequence: TGTGCCAGCAGCGCTAGGGTTTCGGACGAGCAGTACTTC. As protein: CASSARVSDEQYF. Using reference TRBV7-8 and TRBJ2-7 for the parts outside the CDR3, the full variable domain is GAGVSQSPRYKVAKRGQDVALRCDPISGHVSLFWYQQALGQGPEFLTYFQNEAQLDKSGLPSDRFFAERPEGSVSTLKIQRTQQEDSAVYLCASSARVSDEQYFGPGTRLTVT.

This clonotype has just a few counts. This sequence joins TRBV6-2 or TRBV6-3 and TRBJ2-7; TRBD1 agrees at 7 bases. After removal of 11 bases from V and 3 bases from J, the junction contained 13 bases not matched to a gene. Germline V gene data show CDR1 as MNHEY and CDR2 as SVGEGT. CDR3 length: 14 residues. This chain's CDR3 is CAGHRQGRRYEQYF. Written as DNA, the CDR3 is TGTGCCGGCCACCGACAGGGCCGACGCTACGAGCAGTACTTC.

The table lists this clonotype with a few counts. The rearrangement links TRBV6-6 to TRBJ2-7; D gene uncertain. This CDR3 is built from 16 residues. Germline CDR1 reads MNHNY; CDR2 reads SVGAGI (reference sequence). The V end was cut by 7 bases, the J end by 2 bases, with 21 bases between. CDR3 residues: CASKYGSPPLAYEQYF. The DNA for the CDR3 is TGTGCCAGCAAATACGGGTCACCCCCACTCGCCTACGAGCAGTACTTC.

This clonotype was seen only a few times. The genes are TRBV20-1 and TRBJ2-7, with 10 bases aligning to TRBD2. The CDR3 runs to 15 residues. The germline V gene has CDR1 DFQATT and CDR2 SNEGSKA (reference sequence). J lost 4 bases, V lost 0 bases, and 6 bases had no gene match. The CDR3: CSARDPLAGMYEQYF. In DNA form, the CDR3 reads TGCAGTGCTAGAGATCCACTAGCGGGGATGTACGAGCAGTACTTC.